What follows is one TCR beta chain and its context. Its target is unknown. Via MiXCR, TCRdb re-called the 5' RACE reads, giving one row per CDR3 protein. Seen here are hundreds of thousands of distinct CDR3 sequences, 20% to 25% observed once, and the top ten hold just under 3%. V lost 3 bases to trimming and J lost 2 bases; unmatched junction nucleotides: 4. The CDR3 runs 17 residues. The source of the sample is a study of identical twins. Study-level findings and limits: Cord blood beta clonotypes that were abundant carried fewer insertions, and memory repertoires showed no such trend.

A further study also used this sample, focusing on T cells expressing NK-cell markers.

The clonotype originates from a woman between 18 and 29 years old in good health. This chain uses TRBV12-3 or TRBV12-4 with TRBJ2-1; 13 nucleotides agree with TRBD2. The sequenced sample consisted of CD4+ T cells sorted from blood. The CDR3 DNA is TGTGCCAGCAGTTTTTCCGGGACTAGCGGGGCCTACAATGAGCAGTTCTTC. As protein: CASSFSGTSGAYNEQFF.